Following are 14 T cell receptor beta chains from one sample sequenced in a study of blood T cell repertoires in COVID-19. The protocol was immunoSEQ multiplex PCR, while the TCRdb copy is restricted to in-frame clones and leaves out a portion. This sample carries under 250,000 clones, approximately 78% of them seen once, and the ten largest clones take around 3.3%. Sequencing input: peripheral blood. The source of these receptors is a woman between 18 and 29 years old with acute or convalescent COVID-19.

The CDR3 sequence is CASRPGLASETQYF. DNA of the CDR3: TGTGCCAGCAGGCCGGGACTAGCGTCGGAGACCCAGTACTTC. The chain joins TRBV25-1 to TRBJ2-5; TRBD2 agrees at 10 bases. The junction had 6 bases not matched to a gene; V was cut back by 6 bases and J by 5 bases. From germline, CDR1 is MGHDK and CDR2 SYGVNS. CDR3 length equals 14 residues.

The chain combines TRBV19 with TRBJ2-1, with TRBD2 identical over 14 bases. This CDR3 contains 18 residues. CDR1 is LNHDA, CDR2 SQIVND, per germline (reference sequence). With 2 bases clipped from V and 8 bases from J, the junction kept 11 bases outside the gene matches. The CDR3 loop is CASSISVGGLAGVYEQFF. The CDR3, as DNA: TGTGCCAGTAGTATATCGGTTGGGGGACTAGCGGGAGTATATGAGCAGTTCTTC.

The chain joins TRBV2 to TRBJ1-1; D remains unclear. Germline V lookup: CDR1 SNHLY, CDR2 FYNNEI. V was trimmed by 8 bases and J by 2 bases, leaving 18 bases between them. The CDR3 runs 15 residues. CDR3 DNA: TGTGCCAGCGGAAGGTGGGGAGGCCGAAACACTGAAGCTTTCTTT. It translates to CASGRWGGRNTEAFF.

The V gene is TRBV19, the J gene TRBJ2-2; 8 positions agree with TRBD2. Germline V CDR1 and CDR2: LNHDA, SQIVND (reference sequence). Trimming cost V 6 bases and J 1 base; bases outside gene matches: 7. The CDR3 is 16 amino acids. The CDR3 sequence: CASSPGGGKNTGELFF. The CDR3 DNA sequence: TGTGCCAGTAGCCCCGGGGGGGGGAAGAACACCGGGGAGCTGTTTTTT.

The chain employs TRBV15 and TRBJ1-2; D remains unclear. This CDR3 has 16 residues. Deletions cut 2 bases from V and 3 bases from J, with 16 bases between. Germline V gene data show CDR1 as LNHNV and CDR2 as YYDKDF (reference sequence). CDR3 sequence: CATSRPKDGNYYGYTF. The CDR3, as DNA: TGTGCCACCAGCAGACCCAAAGACGGGAATTACTATGGCTACACCTTC.

The chain has TRBV30 and TRBJ2-7, with 9 bases fitting TRBD2. V lost 6 bases, J lost 4 bases, and 7 bases stayed unmatched. CDR1 is GTSNPN and CDR2 is SVGIG in the germline V gene (reference sequence). There are 13 residues in the CDR3. Here the CDR3 DNA reads TGTGCCTGTAGTAGCGGGAGCTCGTACGAGCAGTACTTC. It yields the protein CACSSGSSYEQYF.

This chain connects TRBV7-8 to TRBJ2-7; D is perhaps TRBD1 (5 bases). CDR3 size: 14 residues. The V gene lost 8 bases and the J gene lost 5 bases, with 19 bases spanning the gap. Germline V gene data show CDR1 as SGHVS and CDR2 as FQNEAQ. The CDR3 coding sequence is TGTGCCAGCTCCCGGACAAATGGGATCCACGAGCAGTACTTC. This codes for CASSRTNGIHEQYF.

The rearrangement links TRBV4-2 to TRBJ2-6; D perhaps matches TRBD1 (5 bases). The V and J ends lost 5 bases and 0 bases respectively, with 8 bases between them. This CDR3 has 15 amino acids. Germline CDR1 reads LGHNA; CDR2 reads YNFKEQ. In nucleotides, the CDR3 is TGTGCCAGCAGCTCGGACACCTCTGGGGCCAACGTCCTGACTTTC. It encodes CASSSDTSGANVLTF.

The chain has TRBV7-6 and TRBJ2-1; TRBD1 agrees at 8 bases. Germline lookup yields CDR1 SGHVS and CDR2 FNYEAQ. Trimming cost V 5 bases and J 2 bases; bases outside gene matches: 17. This CDR3 contains 19 residues. The CDR3 is CASSVYGQGNGKAYNEQFF. CDR3 bases: TGTGCCAGCAGCGTCTACGGACAGGGTAACGGGAAGGCCTACAATGAGCAGTTCTTC.

This clone was observed a handful of times. V is TRBV28 and J is TRBJ1-1; D might be TRBD1 (5 bases). Germline loops: CDR1 MDHEN, CDR2 SYDVKM. The CDR3 spans 16 residues. The V and J ends lost 2 bases and 6 bases respectively, with 19 bases between them. The CDR3 reads CASSLMAGTTLAEAFF. CDR3 sequence (DNA): TGTGCCAGCAGTTTAATGGCAGGGACTACACTCGCTGAAGCTTTCTTT.

The chain recombines TRBV5-8 with TRBJ2-4, with TRBD1 identical over 12 bases. V lost 4 bases, J lost 0 bases, and 2 bases stayed unmatched. This CDR3 contains 16 residues. CDR1 is SGHTS and CDR2 is YDEGEE in the germline V gene. The CDR3 bases are TGTGCCAGCAGCAAGGGACAGGGGGCAGCCAAAAACATTCAGTACTTC. This sequence encodes CASSKGQGAAKNIQYF.

The V and J genes are TRBV7-8 and TRBJ2-3, with 10 bases that match TRBD2. The ends lost 5 bases at V and 5 bases at J; junction bases unmatched: 7. Germline-derived CDR1 and CDR2 are SGHVS and FQNEAQ. This CDR3 spans 15 amino acids. The CDR3 coding sequence is TGTGCCAGCAGCCCTCTAGCGGGAGATAAAGATACGCAGTATTTT. Translation: CASSPLAGDKDTQYF.

V usage is TRBV4-3 and J usage is TRBJ2-7; TRBD1 aligns across 9 bases. Trimming took 2 bases from V and 3 from J; bases not matched to a gene: 11. CDR3 length: 17 amino acids. The V gene's germline CDR1 is LGHNA and CDR2 YSLEER. The CDR3 sequence is CASSQTDRGTSFYEQYF. In DNA form, the CDR3 reads TGCGCCAGCAGCCAAACAGACAGGGGGACCAGTTTCTACGAGCAGTACTTC.

The sample holds a few counts of this clone. The chain couples TRBV29-1 to TRBJ1-2, with TRBD1 as a possible D gene (5 bases). The V gene lost 6 bases and the J gene lost 4 bases, with 15 bases spanning the gap. The CDR3 is made up of 13 amino acids. Germline loops: CDR1 SQVTM, CDR2 ANQGSEA. The CDR3 loop reads CSVGTSSSYGYTF. Here the CDR3 DNA reads TGCAGCGTCGGGACTTCTAGTAGCTATGGCTACACCTTC.